This T cell receptor beta chain was sequenced for a study of shared clonotypes between healthy human individuals. A single count supports this clone. Germline trimming cut 5 bases from V and 3 bases from J; bases unmatched to any gene: 6. Germline V lookup: CDR1 GTSNPN, CDR2 SVGIG (reference sequence). The CDR3 contains 13 residues. Profiling relied on immunoSEQ multiplex PCR, and the TCRdb table lists in-frame clones only, not all of them. This sample has fewer than 1 million clones, with 90% to 98% found just once. CD8 cells regarded as naive lacked CD45RO, were positively chosen for CCR7, and omitted terminally differentiated effector memory CD45RA+ cells.

This TCR derives from a man aged 25 to 40 in good health. The sample comprised naive CD8+ T cells sorted from blood. This chain connects TRBV30 to TRBJ2-5, with 7 bases identical to TRBD1. CDR3 nucleotide sequence: TGTGCCTGGGAAGGGGACAGCAAAGAGACCCAGTACTTC. Its protein is CAWEGDSKETQYF.